This paragraph covers one T cell receptor beta chain sequence. This clonotype counts as medium-sized (0.01 to 0.1%). Its antigen target is currently unknown. Per-nucleotide qualities are absent, and no much larger clonotype sits a single base away. The entry originates in a study of immune reconstitution after stem cell transplant in scleroderma (dated by TCRdb to about 2017). The library was generated by RT-PCR. These reads were obtained on an Illumina MiSeq. TCRdb trimmed public reads at Q25 via fastp, called clones via MiXCR and kept in-frame beta chains. All rows with the same CDR3 protein become a single entry with the most common DNA and genes. In this sample the table shows around 2,000 distinct CDR3 sequences, approximately 15% of which occur a single time. The ten largest account for less than 10% of the sample. This material was collected before or after autologous hematopoietic stem cell transplantation (not recorded which). This receptor was taken from a female donor with systemic sclerosis.

CDR3 protein: CSALNRGHGYTF. The DNA is TGCAGTGCCCTGAACAGGGGGCATGGCTACACCTTC. The V and J genes are TRBV20-1 and TRBJ1-2, with 9 middle bases fitting TRBD1. The CDR3 goes from the cysteine to the phenylalanine over 12 residues. Solely the CDR3 DNA is kept, with 36 bases framed from the first base. The V end gives up 6 bases and the J end 6 bases, leaving 5 bases in the junction not matched to a gene. CDR1 and CDR2 (DFQATT, SNEGSKA) derive from the germline V gene (reference sequence).